This TCR beta chain was retrieved from a study of T cells in tuberculosis. This CDR3 contains 14 residues. The germline V gene encodes CDR1 MGHRA and CDR2 YSYEKL. Documented time point: new active TB diagnosis, blood taken before or within 7 days of starting treatment. Method: immunoSEQ multiplex PCR; TCRdb's copy keeps in-frame clones and lacks some. The table includes about 35,000 clones, 93% detected once. Notes on this clone: Compared with germline, one end of the junction differs, possibly owing to a read error. This CDR3 is also generated by other DNA sequences in the sample.

This receptor was identified in an adult with tuberculosis. Sequencing used PBMCs, obtained at tuberculosis diagnosis. V usage is TRBV4-1 and J usage is TRBJ2-2; TRBD1 matches 8 bases. This chain's CDR3 is CASSDRGNTGELFF. The DNA for the CDR3 is TGCGCCAGCAGCGACAGGGGAAACACCGGGGAACTGTTTTTT.